This TCR beta chain was captured by sequencing in a study of blood T cell repertoires in COVID-19. The overall study: Acute and convalescent COVID-19 specimens originated in the United States, Italy and Spain. T cells, B-cell-depleted T cells, or PBMCs provided the cDNA or gDNA that served as material.

The ends lost 4 bases at V and 7 bases at J; junction bases unmatched: 9. Germline V gene lookup returns CDR1 SGHDT and CDR2 YYEEEE. CDR3 size: 14 residues. Participants, roughly 18 to 90 years old, spanned fewer than 25 US areas. Cohorts were determined from participant-reported clinical history. Sequencing was performed with immunoSEQ multiplex PCR; in TCRdb, only in-frame clones are kept and a portion is missing. The sample contains roughly 360,000 clones, 88% of which appear only once. The J gene is TRBJ2-7, the V gene TRBV5-6; 9 bases map to TRBD1. The sample was PBMCs or T cells enriched from blood (not recorded which). The TCR comes from a woman in her twenties or thirties with acute COVID-19. The CDR3 DNA sequence: TGTGCCAGCAGCACCGGGACAGGGCTCCCGGAGCAGTACTTC. Translating gives CASSTGTGLPEQYF.